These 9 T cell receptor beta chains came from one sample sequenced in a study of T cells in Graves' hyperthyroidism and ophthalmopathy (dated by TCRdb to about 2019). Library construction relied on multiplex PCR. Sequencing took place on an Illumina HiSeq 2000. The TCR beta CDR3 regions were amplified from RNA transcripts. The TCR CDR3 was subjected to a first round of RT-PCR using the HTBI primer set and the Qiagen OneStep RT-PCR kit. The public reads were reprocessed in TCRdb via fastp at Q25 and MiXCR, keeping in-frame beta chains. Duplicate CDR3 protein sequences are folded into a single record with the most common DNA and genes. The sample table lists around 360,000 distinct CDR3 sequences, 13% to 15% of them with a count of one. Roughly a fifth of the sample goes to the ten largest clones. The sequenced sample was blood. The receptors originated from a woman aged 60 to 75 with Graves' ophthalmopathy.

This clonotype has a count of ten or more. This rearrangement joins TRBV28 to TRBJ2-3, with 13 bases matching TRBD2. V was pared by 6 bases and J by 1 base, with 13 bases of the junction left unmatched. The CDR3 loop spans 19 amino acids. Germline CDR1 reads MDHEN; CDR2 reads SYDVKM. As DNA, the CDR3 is TGTGCCAGCAGCCCGGGACTAGCGGGACTGGGATGGGGCACAGATACGCAGTATTTT. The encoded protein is CASSPGLAGLGWGTDTQYF.

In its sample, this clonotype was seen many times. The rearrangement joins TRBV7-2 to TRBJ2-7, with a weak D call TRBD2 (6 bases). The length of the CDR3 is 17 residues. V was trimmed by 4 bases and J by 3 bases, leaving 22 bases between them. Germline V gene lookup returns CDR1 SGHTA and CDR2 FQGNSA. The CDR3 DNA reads TGTGCCAGCAGCTCACCCACCGGGAGAACATTCGACTACGAGCAGTACTTC. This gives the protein CASSSPTGRTFDYEQYF.

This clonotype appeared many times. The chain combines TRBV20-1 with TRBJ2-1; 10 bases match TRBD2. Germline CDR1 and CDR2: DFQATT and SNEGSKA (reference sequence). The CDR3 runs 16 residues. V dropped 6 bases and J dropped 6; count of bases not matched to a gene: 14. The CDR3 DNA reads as TGCAGTGCCACTAACCCAGCGGGAGGGCCGGGCAATGAGCAGTTCTTC. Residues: CSATNPAGGPGNEQFF.

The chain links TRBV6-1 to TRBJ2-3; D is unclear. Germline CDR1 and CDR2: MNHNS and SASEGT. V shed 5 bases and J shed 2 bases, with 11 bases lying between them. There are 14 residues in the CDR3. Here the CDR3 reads CASSPTQNTDTQYF. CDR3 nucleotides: TGTGCCAGCAGTCCTACACAAAACACAGATACGCAGTATTTT.

CDR3 nucleotides: TGTGCCAGTAGTATTGGAGATACGCAGTATTTT. It yields the protein CASSIGDTQYF. The chain recombines TRBV19 with TRBJ2-3, with D hard to call. The CDR3 covers 11 residues. The V gene's germline CDR1 is LNHDA and CDR2 SQIVND (reference sequence). With 3 bases removed from V and 5 bases from J, the gap between germline ends came to 3 bases.

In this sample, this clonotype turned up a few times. Here the CDR3 DNA reads TGTGCCAGCAGCTTACTGCGGGGTCCGATTGTGGGGAATGAGCAGTTCTTC. It is translated as CASSLLRGPIVGNEQFF. The gene calls are TRBV7-8 and TRBJ2-1, with D possibly TRBD2 on 6 matching bases. In germline, CDR1 is SGHVS, CDR2 FQNEAQ. V dropped 2 bases and J dropped 7 bases, with 21 bases sitting between them. The CDR3 totals 17 residues.

CDR3 coding DNA: TGTGCCACCAGCAGAGCGGCTAGCGGGCGCAATGAGCAGTTCTTC. This sequence encodes CATSRAASGRNEQFF. The chain carries TRBV15 and TRBJ2-1; 8 bases are shared with TRBD2. Germline loops: CDR1 LNHNV, CDR2 YYDKDF (reference sequence). The CDR3 is 15 residues long. The ends lost 1 base at V and 6 bases at J; junction bases unmatched: 5.

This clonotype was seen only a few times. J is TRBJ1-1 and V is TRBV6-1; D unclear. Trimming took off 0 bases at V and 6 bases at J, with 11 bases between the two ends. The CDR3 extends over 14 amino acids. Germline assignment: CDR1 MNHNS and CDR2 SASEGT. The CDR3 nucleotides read TGTGCCAGCAGTGAAGCGAGAAGTACTCCTGAAGCTTTCTTT. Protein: CASSEARSTPEAFF.

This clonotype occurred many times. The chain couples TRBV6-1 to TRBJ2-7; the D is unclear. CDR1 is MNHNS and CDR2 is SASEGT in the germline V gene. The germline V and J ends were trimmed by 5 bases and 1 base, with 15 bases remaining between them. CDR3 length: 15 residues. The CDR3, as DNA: TGTGCCAGCAGTCCCACTCCGGGTCTATCCTACGAGCAGTACTTC. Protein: CASSPTPGLSYEQYF.